This T cell receptor beta chain was documented in a study of blood T cell repertoires in COVID-19. At the level of the study: Nucleic acid was either cDNA or gDNA, and it came from T cells, B-cell-depleted T cells, or PBMCs.

Clinical histories supplied by participants themselves formed the basis of cohort assignment. A PCR-confirmed or clinician-diagnosed COVID-19 case had contacted exposed participants within 2 weeks of entry. Sequencing was performed with immunoSEQ multiplex PCR; in TCRdb, only in-frame clones are kept and a portion is missing. The data hold some 190,000 clones, with 80% observed a single time. CDR3 length equals 14 residues. Germline V gives CDR1 MNHEY, CDR2 SVGAGI. Trimming took 6 bases from V and 10 from J, leaving 16 bases between them. V gene TRBV6-5 combines with J gene TRBJ1-6; weak D call: TRBD1 (6 bases). This receptor was obtained from a man in his 60s who had been exposed to COVID-19. The sample was PBMCs or T cells enriched from blood (not recorded which). Here the CDR3 DNA reads TGTGCCAGCAGCACGGGGGGGGCTGGCTCACCCCTCCACTTT. Translating it yields CASSTGGAGSPLHF.